Presented here are 31 T cell receptor beta chains from one specimen sequenced in a study of beta chain features in type 1 diabetes. No antigen has been identified for these receptors. Overall study findings and caveats: Significant though moderate, a shortening of TCRB CDR3s appeared in all four CD4+ subsets of Type 1 diabetes patients.

Isolated RNA was reverse transcribed in full, so expressed TCRB transcripts were sequenced. The data were produced by immunoSEQ multiplex PCR, yet TCRdb's version contains in-frame clones alone and is incomplete. Among around 250,000 clones listed, over 20% were seen once. The source material was naive CD4+ T cells from blood. The source of these receptors is a woman aged 35 to 49 with type 1 diabetes.

This chain connects TRBV25-1 to TRBJ2-5; TRBD1 agrees at 8 bases. Germline trimming cut 4 bases from V and 0 bases from J; bases unmatched to any gene: 7. The CDR3 length is 16 residues. Germline V CDR1 and CDR2: MGHDK, SYGVNS. CDR3 in DNA: TGTGCCAGCAGTGCCGGGACAGGACTCTACCAAGAGACCCAGTACTTC. Residues: CASSAGTGLYQETQYF. Filled out from reference TRBV25-1 and TRBJ2-5, the complete variable domain reads EADIYQTPRYLVIGTGKKITLECSQTMGHDKMYWYQQDPGMELHLIHYSYGVNSTEKGDLSSESTVSRIRTEHFPLTLESARPSHTSQYLCASSAGTGLYQETQYFGPGTRLLVL.

This clone showed up just a few times. This chain links TRBV6-5 with TRBJ1-4, with TRBD1 as a possible D gene (5 bases). The V gene lost 6 bases and the J gene lost 8 bases, with 10 bases spanning the gap. The CDR3 is 12 amino acids. Germline loops: CDR1 MNHEY, CDR2 SVGAGI. CDR3 in DNA: TGTGCCAGCAGATCCACAGGAGAAAAACTGTTTTTT. Translating gives CASRSTGEKLFF.

This sequence joins TRBV5-4 and TRBJ1-1; D unresolved. Germline values: CDR1 SGHNT, CDR2 YYREEE (reference sequence). CDR3 size: 13 residues. V shed 1 base and J shed 1 base, with 5 bases lying between them. CDR3 coding DNA: TGTGCCAGCAGCTTGAGTAGGAACACTGAAGCTTTCTTT. Protein sequence: CASSLSRNTEAFF.

The rearrangement uses TRBV5-1 and TRBJ1-1, with TRBD1 matching 7 bases. The CDR3 extends over 13 amino acids. Germline lookup yields CDR1 SGHRS and CDR2 YFSETQ. V lost 4 bases, J lost 3 bases, and 3 bases stayed unmatched. CDR3 coding DNA: TGCGCCAGCAGCCCACAGGGGTACACTGAAGCTTTCTTT. Translation: CASSPQGYTEAFF.

This clone was counted a few times. CDR3 in DNA: TGTGCCAGCACCTCGACAGGAATCACCGGGGAGCTGTTTTTT. This translates into CASTSTGITGELFF. V usage is TRBV9 and J usage is TRBJ2-2, with D possibly being TRBD1 (6 bases). Trimming stripped 6 bases from V and 4 bases from J, with 13 bases between. CDR3 size: 14 residues. CDR1 is SGDLS and CDR2 is YYNGEE in the germline V gene.

The V and J genes are TRBV7-2 and TRBJ2-3, with TRBD1 identical over 9 bases. The ends lost 1 base at V and 1 base at J; junction bases unmatched: 0. Germline CDR1 is SGHTA and CDR2 is FQGNSA. The CDR3 contains 15 residues. In DNA form, the CDR3 reads TGTGCCAGCAGCTTAGGACAGGGGGGCACAGATACGCAGTATTTT. Protein product: CASSLGQGGTDTQYF.

This clone was seen a handful of times. This same CDR3 is encoded by further DNA sequences in the sample. V gene TRBV29-1 combines with J gene TRBJ1-1; D is unclear. Between the trimmed V and J ends, which lost 4 bases and 0 bases, there was a span of 6 bases. Looked up from germline, CDR1 is SQVTM and CDR2 is ANQGSEA. The CDR3 extends over 12 amino acids. Written as DNA, the CDR3 is TGCAGCGTTGTTCCTGTGAACACTGAAGCTTTCTTT. It codes for CSVVPVNTEAFF.

The V and J genes are TRBV29-1 and TRBJ1-2, with unresolved D. V was shortened by 4 bases and J by 5 bases, with 14 bases between the two germline ends. Looked up from germline, CDR1 is SQVTM and CDR2 is ANQGSEA. The CDR3 is 13 amino acids. For the CDR3, the DNA is TGCAGCGTTGGCGAGTCACGAGGGTATGGCTACACCTTC. It specifies CSVGESRGYGYTF.

The V gene is TRBV7-3, the J gene TRBJ1-2, with D unclear. Per the germline V gene, CDR1 is SGHTA and CDR2 is FQGTGA. The CDR3 is made up of 12 amino acids. Trimming left V 3 bases short and J 2 bases short, with 4 bases between. Here the CDR3 DNA reads TGTGCCAGCAGCTTGGGCAACTATGGCTACACCTTC. This sequence encodes CASSLGNYGYTF.

J is TRBJ2-7 and V is TRBV5-1, with 10 bases matching TRBD1. The length of the CDR3 is 16 residues. Germline-derived CDR1 and CDR2 are SGHRS and YFSETQ. J gave up 2 bases and V 2 bases, and 7 bases lay outside the gene matches. The CDR3 DNA is TGCGCCAGCAGCTTCTCCGGGACAGGGGTGGCCTACGAGCAGTACTTC. Translated: CASSFSGTGVAYEQYF.

This chain uses TRBV28 with TRBJ2-3, with TRBD1 matching over 8 bases. This CDR3 has 15 amino acids. Germline assignment: CDR1 MDHEN and CDR2 SYDVKM. The V and J ends lost 0 bases and 2 bases, in that order; junction bases with no gene match: 1. The CDR3 sequence is CASSLWQGATDTQYF. In DNA, the CDR3 is TGTGCCAGCAGTTTATGGCAGGGGGCCACAGATACGCAGTATTTT.

This clone has just a few counts. This chain joins TRBV7-9 and TRBJ1-4; 8 nucleotides align to TRBD1. CDR1 and CDR2 (germline): SEHNR, FQNEAQ (reference sequence). Losses at the gene ends were 4 bases for V and 5 bases for J; bases not matched to a gene: 9. The CDR3 contains 16 residues. CDR3 coding DNA: TGTGCCAGCAGCTCGGGCAACAGGGGGGCCAATGAAAAACTGTTTTTT. It translates to CASSSGNRGANEKLFF.

This clone was counted only a few times. The genes are TRBV9 and TRBJ2-3; 9 nucleotides agree with TRBD1. Germline CDR1 is SGDLS and CDR2 is YYNGEE. V lost 4 bases to trimming and J lost 6 bases; unmatched junction nucleotides: 3. This CDR3 region has 13 residues. The CDR3 region has the DNA TGTGCCAGCAGCATCGACAGGGGGGATACGCAGTATTTT. Amino acids: CASSIDRGDTQYF.

CDR3 in DNA: TGTGCCAGCAGTCTTGGTGGGCAGGAGGAACCCCAGCATTTT. Amino acid sequence: CASSLGGQEEPQHF. This rearrangement joins TRBV25-1 to TRBJ1-5; D gene uncertain. V was shortened by 5 bases and J by 10 bases, with 18 bases between the two germline ends. Germline lookup yields CDR1 MGHDK and CDR2 SYGVNS. This CDR3 has 14 residues. The whole variable domain, filled in from reference TRBV25-1 and TRBJ1-5, reads EADIYQTPRYLVIGTGKKITLECSQTMGHDKMYWYQQDPGMELHLIHYSYGVNSTEKGDLSSESTVSRIRTEHFPLTLESARPSHTSQYLCASSLGGQEEPQHFGDGTRLSIL.

The genes are TRBV18 and TRBJ2-7; the D gene is possibly TRBD2 (6 bases). The V end was cut by 6 bases, the J end by 2 bases, with 14 bases between. Per germline, CDR1 KGHSH and CDR2 LQKENI. The CDR3 runs 14 residues. The CDR3, as DNA: TGTGCCAGCTCTGCGGGACGGGAGACCTACGAGCAGTACTTC. Its translation: CASSAGRETYEQYF. Full variable domain (outside the CDR3, taken from reference TRBV18 and TRBJ2-7): NAGVMQNPRHLVRRRGQEARLRCSPMKGHSHVYWYRQLPEEGLKFMVYLQKENIIDESGMPKERFSAEFPKEGPSILRIQQVVRGDSAAYFCASSAGRETYEQYFGPGTRLTVT.

The chain combines TRBV29-1 with TRBJ2-1; possibly TRBD1 for D (6 bases). The CDR3 has 12 amino acids. CDR1 and CDR2 from the germline V gene are SQVTM and ANQGSEA. Trimming took 4 bases from V and 7 from J, leaving 11 bases between them. CDR3 loop: CSVGPRGNEQFF. The CDR3 nucleotides are TGCAGCGTTGGTCCCAGGGGAAATGAGCAGTTCTTC.

This clone turned up a few times. V gene TRBV18 combines with J gene TRBJ2-1; 9 positions match TRBD1. Germline-derived CDR1 and CDR2 are KGHSH and LQKENI. V shed 3 bases and J 5 bases; nucleotides not matched to a gene: 14. The length of the CDR3 is 18 residues. CDR3 sequence: CASSPRPNPRTGDNEQFF. CDR3 nucleotide sequence: TGTGCCAGCTCACCCCGCCCCAACCCCAGGACAGGGGACAATGAGCAGTTCTTC.

This clone was observed a handful of times. V gene TRBV29-1 combines with J gene TRBJ2-5, with 9 positions matching TRBD1. The CDR3 loop spans 14 amino acids. The trim removed 7 bases at V and 7 bases at J, leaving 13 bases unmatched. In germline, CDR1 is SQVTM, CDR2 ANQGSEA. In nucleotides, the CDR3 is TGCAGCGCCGTCCCGGGACAGGGAGACGGGACCCAGTACTTC. Translation gives CSAVPGQGDGTQYF.

The gene calls are TRBV5-1 and TRBJ1-2, with a weak D call TRBD1 (6 bases). Trimming removed 1 base from V and 3 bases from J, with 10 bases in between. This CDR3 spans 14 amino acids. CDR1 is SGHRS and CDR2 is YFSETQ in the germline V gene. The CDR3 coding sequence is TGCGCCAGCAGCTTGCTTTCAGGGGACTATGGCTACACCTTC. This gives the protein CASSLLSGDYGYTF.

The V gene is TRBV28, the J gene TRBJ2-2; 10 nucleotides agree with TRBD2. The V gene's germline CDR1 is MDHEN and CDR2 SYDVKM. This CDR3 is built from 15 residues. With 5 bases clipped from V and 8 bases from J, the junction kept 8 bases outside the gene matches. The CDR3 loop reads CASSLAGEGSGELFF. The CDR3 region has the DNA TGTGCCAGCAGTCTAGCGGGAGAAGGATCGGGGGAGCTGTTTTTT.

This clone has only a few counts. The CDR3, as DNA: TGTGCCAGCAGTGATAGCGCCAACTATGGCTACACCTTC. This codes for CASSDSANYGYTF. The chain combines TRBV6-1 with TRBJ1-2; D gene unclear. The germline V gene has CDR1 MNHNS and CDR2 SASEGT. The CDR3 has 13 amino acids. V was clipped by 3 bases and J by 2 bases, with 7 bases between them.

This clone was seen a handful of times. The chain couples TRBV29-1 to TRBJ2-1; a possible D gene is TRBD1 (6 bases). V gave up 7 bases and J gave up 6 bases, with 10 bases separating them. Germline loops: CDR1 SQVTM, CDR2 ANQGSEA. The CDR3 covers 11 residues. CDR3 DNA: TGCAGCGGGTTGACAGGCAATGAGCAGTTCTTC. Translation gives CSGLTGNEQFF.

This clone was counted only a few times. The chain recombines TRBV30 with TRBJ2-6, with a tentative D call TRBD1 (6 bases). Per germline, CDR1 GTSNPN and CDR2 SVGIG (reference sequence). V gave up 7 bases and J gave up 1 base, with 17 bases separating them. The CDR3 runs to 16 residues. CDR3 nucleotides: TGTGCCTCGGATGGACAGTTGTTATCTGGGGCCAACGTCCTGACTTTC. Translation: CASDGQLLSGANVLTF.

This clone came up a few times. The chain recombines TRBV18 with TRBJ2-7; no definite D call. The CDR3 contains 14 residues. Germline CDR1 and CDR2: KGHSH and LQKENI. Trimming removed 0 bases from V and 5 bases from J, with 11 bases in between. As DNA, the CDR3 is TGTGCCAGCTCACCACCGATGACTCCGAACGAGCAGTACTTC. This codes for CASSPPMTPNEQYF.

This clone was observed a few times. V usage is TRBV14 and J usage is TRBJ1-1, with 9 positions matching TRBD1. The CDR3 runs to 16 residues. The junction had 7 bases not matched to a gene; V was cut back by 0 bases and J by 5 bases. The germline gives CDR1 SGHDN, CDR2 FVKESK. The CDR3 region is CASSQDSTGGRTEAFF. The CDR3 region has the DNA TGTGCCAGCAGCCAAGACTCGACAGGGGGAAGGACTGAAGCTTTCTTT.

The chain combines TRBV2 with TRBJ2-1; D unclear. This CDR3 contains 13 residues. The ends were cut back, 8 bases at V and 5 bases at J, with 13 bases in the middle. Germline CDR1 reads SNHLY; CDR2 reads FYNNEI. DNA for the CDR3: TGTGCCAGCGAAAGATCAGGTGACAATGAGCAGTTCTTC. Translating it yields CASERSGDNEQFF.

The rearrangement links TRBV29-1 to TRBJ1-1; D not resolved. V was shortened by 7 bases and J by 6 bases, with 15 bases between the two germline ends. Germline V gene data show CDR1 as SQVTM and CDR2 as ANQGSEA. CDR3 length equals 12 residues. The chain's CDR3 is CSAFLRFAEAFF. The CDR3 DNA reads TGCAGCGCTTTTCTGCGGTTCGCTGAAGCTTTCTTT.

V usage is TRBV5-6 and J usage is TRBJ2-3; 9 bases align to TRBD1. The CDR3 covers 15 residues. Germline V gene data show CDR1 as SGHDT and CDR2 as YYEEEE. With V trimmed by 4 bases and J by 8 bases, 11 bases remained unmatched. The CDR3 sequence is CASSQQGALVGTQYF. The CDR3 DNA reads as TGTGCCAGCAGCCAACAGGGGGCCCTTGTCGGTACGCAGTATTTT.

This chain joins TRBV5-1 and TRBJ1-5, with TRBD1 matching 7 bases. CDR3 length: 13 residues. The J segment lost 7 bases and the V segment lost 2 bases, leaving 3 bases of the junction unmatched. The germline CDR1 and CDR2 sequences are SGHRS and YFSETQ. The CDR3 DNA follows: TGCGCCAGCAGCTTCACAGGGGAACAGCCCCAGCATTTT. It codes for CASSFTGEQPQHF.

CDR3 nucleotides: TGTGCCAGCAGCTTCGCAGTCCAAGAGACCCAGTACTTC. As protein: CASSFAVQETQYF. The V gene is TRBV11-2, the J gene TRBJ2-5; D gene ambiguous. Looked up from germline, CDR1 is SGHAT and CDR2 is FQNNGV. The CDR3 is made up of 13 amino acids. Trimming removed 3 bases from V and 1 base from J, with 6 bases in between.

This clone was seen a handful of times. The rearrangement uses TRBV28 and TRBJ2-7, with 7 positions matching TRBD1. Per the germline V gene, CDR1 is MDHEN and CDR2 is SYDVKM. The CDR3 contains 14 residues. V lost 7 bases and J lost 2; bases outside the gene matches: 8. The CDR3 nucleotides are TGTGCCAGCACCTCCGGACAGGTCCCCTACGAGCAGTACTTC. Protein: CASTSGQVPYEQYF.